A single T cell receptor beta chain is shown here with its context. Reverse transcription of extracted RNA yielded cDNA, which provided the sequencing template. The method was immunoSEQ multiplex PCR; TCRdb's version includes in-frame clones alone and lacks a portion of them. The sample holds about 110,000 clones; 55% to 70% are singletons and the top ten take over 20%. This entry belongs to a study of CD8+ T cells in alopecia areata. The CDR3 has 14 amino acids. V dropped 6 bases and J dropped 7 bases, with 19 bases sitting between them. Germline V gene sequence: CDR1 SGHDT, CDR2 YYEEEE. Sequenced input: NKG2D-low CD8+ T cells sorted from blood. The receptor's source is a human donor with alopecia areata. The chain combines TRBV5-6 with TRBJ2-5, with a possible D match to TRBD1 (5 bases). The CDR3 reads CASTDPQDLGTQYF. The CDR3 bases are TGTGCCAGCACCGATCCACAGGACCTCGGGACCCAGTACTTC.